These T cell receptor beta chains were read from a single sample in a study of graft-versus-host responses after intestinal transplantation. The antigens these receptors bind are not known. Produced via immunoSEQ multiplex PCR; TCRdb's table is partial and in-frame only. This sample has fewer than 110,000 clones, with over 80% found just once. The sequencing here drew on unstimulated CD4+ T cells sorted from spleen or lymph node cells, taken before transplant. The receptors originated from a human donor who was the organ donor for an intestinal transplant. Both conserved end residues are part of each CDR3. Each record gives: D gene, clone size, J gene, V gene, CDR3 protein, CDR3 DNA. D genes are given only for firm matches. Expanded clones are given a class, and other clones once, few, many or no size at all.

D: -
size: -
J: TRBJ1-5
V: TRBV12-2
CDR3: CASRQMTGAVPTPQHF
DNA: TGTGCAAGTCGCCAGATGACAGGGGCCGTCCCAACGCCCCAGCATTTT

D: TRBD1
size: -
J: TRBJ1-2
V: TRBV6-4
CDR3: CASSDTRTGRPYGYTF
DNA: TGTGCCAGCAGTGACACCCGGACAGGGCGGCCCTATGGCTACACCTTC

D: -
size: once
J: TRBJ1-1
V: TRBV11-2
CDR3: CASSLGVLANTEAFF
DNA: TGTGCCAGCAGCTTAGGGGTTCTGGCTAACACTGAAGCTTTCTTT

D: TRBD1
size: -
J: TRBJ1-6
V: TRBV9
CDR3: CASSARTGEYNSPLHF
DNA: TGTGCCAGCAGCGCGAGGACAGGAGAGTATAATTCACCCCTCCACTTT

D: TRBD1
size: -
J: TRBJ1-1
V: TRBV9
CDR3: CASSPGQMNTEAFF
DNA: TGTGCCAGCAGCCCGGGACAGATGAACACTGAAGCTTTCTTT

D: -
size: -
J: TRBJ1-2
V: TRBV27
CDR3: CASRRVGRQQGLYGYTF
DNA: TGTGCCAGCAGGCGGGTAGGACGACAGCAGGGACTCTATGGCTACACCTTC

D: -
size: few
J: TRBJ1-5
V: TRBV6-5
CDR3: CASNGGYSNQPQHF
DNA: TGTGCCAGCAATGGGGGATATAGCAATCAGCCCCAGCATTTT

D: TRBD1
size: -
J: TRBJ1-6
V: TRBV5-1
CDR3: CASSLAGTDNSPLHF
DNA: TGCGCCAGCAGCTTGGCGGGGACAGATAATTCACCCCTCCACTTT

D: TRBD2
size: -
J: TRBJ2-1
V: TRBV7-2
CDR3: CASSPSSGGLGYNEQFF
DNA: TGTGCCAGCAGCCCGTCTAGCGGGGGGCTTGGGTACAATGAGCAGTTCTTC

D: -
size: -
J: TRBJ2-3
V: TRBV28
CDR3: CASSLEAPDTQYF
DNA: TGTGCCAGCAGTTTGGAAGCCCCAGATACGCAGTATTTT

D: TRBD2
size: -
J: TRBJ2-2
V: TRBV23-1
CDR3: CASKVADLAGGLNTGELFF
DNA: TGCGCCAGCAAGGTGGCGGACCTAGCGGGAGGGCTTAACACCGGGGAGCTGTTTTTT

D: -
size: few
J: TRBJ1-1
V: TRBV6-5
CDR3: CASSYSGRVEAFF
DNA: TGTGCCAGCAGTTACTCGGGAAGGGTTGAAGCTTTCTTT

D: -
size: -
J: TRBJ2-3
V: TRBV29-1
CDR3: CSVDSDSTDTQYF
DNA: TGCAGCGTTGATTCCGACAGCACAGATACGCAGTATTTT

D: -
size: -
J: TRBJ1-4
V: TRBV5-1
CDR3: CASSPLGSTNEKLFF
DNA: TGCGCCAGCAGCCCCTTGGGGTCAACTAATGAAAAACTGTTTTTT

D: -
size: -
J: TRBJ1-2
V: TRBV12-2
CDR3: CASRLTPGPLSNYGYTF
DNA: TGTGCAAGTCGCTTAACCCCAGGGCCCCTCTCCAACTATGGCTACACCTTC

D: TRBD2
size: -
J: TRBJ2-7
V: TRBV6-6
CDR3: CASTNFPRTRGDEQYF
DNA: TGTGCCAGCACGAACTTCCCCCGAACGCGGGGGGACGAGCAGTACTTC

D: -
size: -
J: TRBJ1-4
V: TRBV6-5
CDR3: CASSYGVLEKLFF
DNA: TGTGCCAGCAGTTACGGGGTGCTAGAAAAACTGTTTTTT